These 25 T cell receptor beta chains share one sample of origin, sequenced in a study of control samples from healthy donors and cancer patients. Assay: immunoSEQ multiplex PCR; the TCRdb copy retains only in-frame clones and omits some. The sample has almost 85,000 clones, about 94% seen once; the top ten hold approximately 4.8%. Sequenced material: blood. Every receptor here comes from a young woman in good health.

This clone has a single count. The V call is TRBV28, the J call TRBJ2-5; the match to TRBD2 covers 9 bases. The CDR3 is 15 amino acids. The V gene's germline CDR1 is MDHEN and CDR2 SYDVKM. V trimming: 6 bases; J trimming: 5 bases; junction bases outside the gene matches: 10. CDR3 region: CASRQGLASGETQYF. Written as DNA, the CDR3 is TGTGCCAGCAGGCAGGGACTAGCAAGTGGGGAGACCCAGTACTTC.

The chain couples TRBV25-1 to TRBJ2-3; D not resolved. There are 13 residues in the CDR3. The V gene's germline CDR1 is MGHDK and CDR2 SYGVNS. The ends were cut back, 5 bases at V and 6 bases at J, with 12 bases in the middle. The CDR3 DNA follows: TGTGCCAGCAGTCATCCGGGTCCGGATACGCAGTATTTT. Residues: CASSHPGPDTQYF. The full variable domain, rest sourced from reference TRBV25-1 and TRBJ2-3, is EADIYQTPRYLVIGTGKKITLECSQTMGHDKMYWYQQDPGMELHLIHYSYGVNSTEKGDLSSESTVSRIRTEHFPLTLESARPSHTSQYLCASSHPGPDTQYFGPGTRLTVL.

The chain uses TRBV27 and TRBJ1-5; D might be TRBD1 (5 bases). V lost 3 bases, J lost 4 bases, and 7 bases lay in between. The germline V gene encodes CDR1 MNHEY and CDR2 SMNVEV (reference sequence). This CDR3 contains 13 residues. The chain's CDR3 is CASSFQGNQPQHF. DNA for the CDR3: TGTGCCAGCAGTTTCCAGGGAAATCAGCCCCAGCATTTT.

The chain has TRBV7-2 and TRBJ1-3; perhaps TRBD1 as D (5 bases). Trimming took 0 bases from V and 1 from J, leaving 13 bases between them. The CDR3 is made up of 17 amino acids. Germline V gene sequence: CDR1 SGHTA, CDR2 FQGNSA. CDR3 sequence reads: CASSLALWQGSGNTIYF. DNA for the CDR3: TGTGCCAGCAGCTTAGCGCTCTGGCAGGGTTCTGGAAACACCATATATTTT.

V usage is TRBV27 and J usage is TRBJ2-2; D uncertain. The CDR3 has 13 amino acids. Per the germline V gene, CDR1 is MNHEY and CDR2 is SMNVEV (reference sequence). With 2 bases removed from V and 4 bases from J, the gap between germline ends came to 5 bases. CDR3 amino acids: CASSLGATGELFF. The CDR3 DNA follows: TGTGCCAGCAGTTTAGGCGCCACCGGGGAGCTGTTTTTT.

This clone has only one observation. V is TRBV9 and J is TRBJ1-5; no clear D. The V gene's germline CDR1 is SGDLS and CDR2 YYNGEE. The CDR3 runs to 14 residues. Deletions cut 0 bases from V and 4 bases from J, with 8 bases between. The CDR3: CASSVAKLNQPQHF. The DNA for the CDR3 is TGTGCCAGCAGCGTAGCCAAATTAAATCAGCCCCAGCATTTT.

The rearrangement uses TRBV12-3 or TRBV12-4 and TRBJ2-5, with a tentative D call TRBD2 (5 bases). Trimming shortened V by 6 bases and J by 5 bases, and 10 bases separated the two germline ends. The CDR3 is made up of 12 amino acids. The CDR3 DNA sequence: TGTGCCAGCAGCGAGGGTCTGGAGACCCAGTACTTC. It is translated as CASSEGLETQYF.

This sequence joins TRBV6-5 and TRBJ2-7; TRBD2 is a possible D gene (6 bases). V was clipped by 0 bases and J by 1 base, with 13 bases between them. The CDR3 runs 16 residues. CDR1 and CDR2 (germline): MNHEY, SVGAGI. Written as DNA, the CDR3 is TGTGCCAGCAGTTACTCGGGTCTAGCGAATTCCTACGAGCAGTACTTC. Protein sequence: CASSYSGLANSYEQYF.

The gene calls are TRBV4-1 and TRBJ1-5; D call uncertain. V dropped 1 base and J dropped 0 bases, with 13 bases sitting between them. Germline-derived CDR1 and CDR2 are MGHRA and YSYEKL. The CDR3 is 17 residues long. The CDR3 DNA reads TGCGCCAGCAGCCAAGTCCTGGACCCTTATAGCAATCAGCCCCAGCATTTT. This encodes CASSQVLDPYSNQPQHF.

The chain employs TRBV7-9 and TRBJ2-2; D is unclear. The length of the CDR3 is 13 residues. The ends were cut back, 1 base at V and 6 bases at J, with 6 bases in the middle. In germline, CDR1 is SEHNR, CDR2 FQNEAQ (reference sequence). CDR3 sequence: CASSLVQAGELFF. As DNA, the CDR3 is TGTGCCAGCAGCTTAGTTCAAGCCGGGGAGCTGTTTTTT.

The genes are TRBV7-9 and TRBJ1-4, with 7 bases fitting TRBD1. The CDR3 runs to 14 residues. With 5 bases clipped from V and 4 bases from J, the junction kept 4 bases outside the gene matches. Germline CDR1 reads SEHNR; CDR2 reads FQNEAQ (reference sequence). CDR3 sequence (DNA): TGTGCCAGCAGCACGGGACAGATTAATGAAAAACTGTTTTTT. It encodes CASSTGQINEKLFF.

This CDR3 reads CASRPGVSYEQYF. The CDR3 DNA sequence: TGTGCCAGCAGGCCAGGGGTTTCCTACGAGCAGTACTTC. This chain links TRBV7-6 with TRBJ2-7, with D possibly matching TRBD1 (6 bases). The V gene lost 6 bases and the J gene lost 1 base, with 10 bases spanning the gap. Germline CDR1 reads SGHVS; CDR2 reads FNYEAQ. CDR3 size: 13 residues.

The chain carries TRBV9 and TRBJ1-1, with D unresolved. The CDR3 has 15 residues. The V end lost 0 bases, the J end lost 1 base, and 10 bases lay between the germline ends. Germline-derived CDR1 and CDR2 are SGDLS and YYNGEE. The CDR3 region is CASSVALGGNTEAFF. The CDR3 DNA reads as TGTGCCAGCAGCGTAGCCCTCGGAGGGAACACTGAAGCTTTCTTT.

This clone has just a few counts. The chain carries TRBV29-1 and TRBJ2-3; no clear D. From germline, CDR1 is SQVTM and CDR2 ANQGSEA. This CDR3 spans 12 amino acids. Trimming removed 4 bases at V and 2 bases at J, with 7 bases between. CDR3 sequence reads: CSVGQFTDTQYF. CDR3 in DNA: TGCAGCGTTGGTCAGTTCACAGATACGCAGTATTTT.

V gene TRBV9 combines with J gene TRBJ1-1; TRBD1 matches 10 bases. After removal of 1 base from V and 6 bases from J, the junction contained 9 bases not matched to a gene. Germline values: CDR1 SGDLS, CDR2 YYNGEE. This CDR3 spans 16 amino acids. The CDR3 here is CASSVTLPGQGSEAFF. CDR3 nucleotide sequence: TGTGCCAGCAGCGTAACATTACCGGGACAGGGGTCTGAAGCTTTCTTT. Full variable domain (outside the CDR3, taken from reference TRBV9 and TRBJ1-1): DSGVTQTPKHLITATGQRVTLRCSPRSGDLSVYWYQQSLDQGLQFLIQYYNGEERAKGNILERFSAQQFPDLHSELNLSSLELGDSALYFCASSVTLPGQGSEAFFGQGTRLTVV.

The V call is TRBV5-1, the J call TRBJ1-1, with D unclear. V was pared by 0 bases and J by 11 bases, with 17 bases between. The CDR3 consists of 14 residues. Germline CDR1 reads SGHRS; CDR2 reads YFSETQ. Here the CDR3 reads CASSLGVGVTRAFF. The CDR3, as DNA: TGCGCCAGCAGCTTGGGGGTGGGCGTTACCCGGGCTTTCTTT.

This rearrangement joins TRBV4-2 to TRBJ2-7; D may be TRBD1 or TRBD2 (5 bases each). The ends were cut back, 0 bases at V and 5 bases at J, with 20 bases in the middle. This CDR3 spans 17 amino acids. Per the germline V gene, CDR1 is LGHNA and CDR2 is YNFKEQ. The CDR3 DNA sequence: TGTGCCAGCAGCCAAGAAAGCTGGTCCCGAGGGGTTCACGAGCAGTACTTC. Protein: CASSQESWSRGVHEQYF.

The chain has TRBV25-1 and TRBJ1-2; no reliable D call. CDR1 and CDR2 from the germline V gene are MGHDK and SYGVNS. The V end lost 6 bases, the J end lost 3 bases, and 5 bases lay between the germline ends. This CDR3 is 11 amino acids long. CDR3 sequence reads: CASRRDYGYTF. CDR3 bases: TGTGCCAGCAGACGTGACTATGGCTACACCTTC.

The V call is TRBV9, the J call TRBJ2-2, with 11 bases that match TRBD2. The V gene end was trimmed by 1 base and the J gene end by 6 bases; junction bases not matched to a gene: 8. The CDR3 spans 17 residues. Germline loops: CDR1 SGDLS, CDR2 YYNGEE. DNA of the CDR3: TGTGCCAGCAGCGTATTAGCGGGGGGGCTCTCCGCCGGGGAGCTGTTTTTT. Protein product: CASSVLAGGLSAGELFF.

This clone was counted once. This CDR3 is CASSLGLAVGTDTQYF. The DNA of the CDR3 is TGTGCCAGCAGCTTAGGGCTAGCGGTAGGCACAGATACGCAGTATTTT. The rearrangement joins TRBV7-8 to TRBJ2-3, with 7 bases that match TRBD2. This CDR3 is 16 amino acids long. In germline, CDR1 is SGHVS, CDR2 FQNEAQ. The V segment lost 1 base and the J segment 1 base; nucleotides outside the gene matches: 5.

The gene calls are TRBV4-3 and TRBJ1-1, with D possibly matching TRBD1 (6 bases). In germline, CDR1 is LGHNA, CDR2 YSLEER. CDR3 length equals 14 residues. V lost 3 bases and J lost 5, with 13 bases in between. As DNA, the CDR3 is TGCGCCAGCAGCCAGGACAGTTTTAGGACTGAAGCTTTCTTT. It yields the protein CASSQDSFRTEAFF.

This chain joins TRBV5-4 and TRBJ2-1; no reliable D call. The CDR3 is 15 residues long. Trimming stripped 1 base from V and 0 bases from J, with 8 bases between. Germline-derived CDR1 and CDR2 are SGHNT and YYREEE (reference sequence). CDR3 loop: CASSLTFSSYNEQFF. CDR3 bases: TGTGCCAGCAGCTTGACTTTCAGCTCCTACAATGAGCAGTTCTTC.

The genes are TRBV14 and TRBJ1-6; 9 positions agree with TRBD1. The germline V gene has CDR1 SGHDN and CDR2 FVKESK. J gave up 9 bases and V 3 bases, and 3 bases lay outside the gene matches. This CDR3 has 14 amino acids. Here the CDR3 reads CASSQTGGLSPLHF. The CDR3 DNA sequence: TGTGCCAGCAGCCAGACAGGGGGTCTTTCACCCCTCCACTTT.

The gene calls are TRBV25-1 and TRBJ1-5; D unresolved. This CDR3 region has 15 residues. The V end lost 3 bases, the J end lost 5 bases, and 14 bases lay between the germline ends. Germline V gives CDR1 MGHDK, CDR2 SYGVNS. CDR3 in amino acids: CASSESLAGHQPQHF. CDR3 in DNA: TGTGCCAGCAGTGAGAGTTTGGCAGGTCATCAGCCCCAGCATTTT.

The chain is built from TRBV4-2 and TRBJ2-7, with 9 bases matching TRBD2. This CDR3 contains 16 residues. The J segment lost 3 bases and the V segment lost 4 bases, leaving 10 bases of the junction unmatched. Germline V CDR1 and CDR2: LGHNA, YNFKEQ. The CDR3 coding sequence is TGTGCCAGCAGCCCCGAAGCGGCGGGGGGGCTCTACGAGCAGTACTTC. Its translation is CASSPEAAGGLYEQYF.